These T cell receptor beta chains were read from a single sample in a study of response to subunit inactivated influenza vaccine. One entry per CDR3 protein results from TCRdb running MiXCR on the RT-PCR reads. The table includes a few hundred thousand distinct CDR3 sequences, 21% detected once. This specimen consisted of PBMCs from blood, obtained approximately 20 months after vaccination. These receptors were collected from a man between 50 and 69 years old who received an inactivated influenza vaccine. Both conserved end residues are part of each CDR3.

v_gene | CDR3aa
TRBV4-2 | CASSQVAGGLTEAFF
TRBV30 | CAGKEPQNQPQHF
TRBV6-2/TRBV6-3 | CASGDRVNEQFF
TRBV5-1 | CASSSVPGPSGELFF
TRBV2 | CASSVITYYEQYF
TRBV7-2 | CASSFSVQGETQYF
TRBV20-1 | CSAETGRLAEAFF
TRBV3-1 | CASSPDINTEAFF
TRBV6-1 | CASSPFPRGQPQHF
TRBV2 | CASTKGAGGYTF
TRBV3-1 | CASSQDLRNTEAFF
TRBV4-1 | CASRQQGHTGELFF
TRBV7-8 | CASSSLAGGLGEQYF
TRBV30 | CAWSTLASSTDTQYF
TRBV12-3/TRBV12-4 | CASSLIRDTQYF
TRBV30 | CAWSPGRRYEQFF
TRBV20-1 | CSARDLGQEGISNQPQHF
TRBV4-2 | CASSQVETYTGELFF
TRBV4-1 | CASSQVGRHPSYEQYF
TRBV28 | CASSSLRGPSGNTIYF
TRBV4-1 | CASSQEVTIYEQYF
TRBV5-3 | CASTVNPTGYNSPLHF
TRBV7-2 | CASSRQAAYGYTF
TRBV7-9 | CASSSLGVGQEQFF